This entry lists 15 T cell receptor beta chains sequenced from one sample in a study of Ad26.COV2.S vaccination and SARS-CoV-2 variants. Repertoires were generated with immunoSEQ multiplex PCR, while TCRdb's copy carries only in-frame clones and drops some. Of 350,000 to 450,000 clones in the sample, about 92% are singletons; the top ten hold roughly 3.9%. This specimen consisted of peripheral blood, obtained after recovery from COVID-19. All receptors derive from a human donor who had recovered from COVID-19.

This chain links TRBV10-1 with TRBJ2-3, with TRBD2 matching over 9 bases. This CDR3 is 16 amino acids long. V gave up 4 bases and J gave up 6 bases; unmatched junction bases: 11. The germline gives CDR1 WNHNN, CDR2 SYGVQD (reference sequence). CDR3 loop: CASSVSLAGNEDTQYF. In nucleotides, the CDR3 is TGCGCCAGCAGTGTGTCGCTAGCGGGGAACGAGGATACGCAGTATTTT.

The V gene is TRBV18, the J gene TRBJ1-1; 8 bases fit TRBD1. Germline V lookup: CDR1 KGHSH, CDR2 LQKENI. With 2 bases clipped from V and 4 bases from J, the junction kept 6 bases outside the gene matches. The CDR3 sequence is 15 residues long. CDR3 coding DNA: TGTGCCAGCTCACCAATGGGACAGGTGGGCACTGAAGCTTTCTTT. This codes for CASSPMGQVGTEAFF.

The V gene is TRBV11-1, the J gene TRBJ1-2; possibly TRBD1 for D (6 bases). The germline V gene encodes CDR1 SGHAT and CDR2 FQDESV (reference sequence). The CDR3 extends over 13 amino acids. V dropped 5 bases and J dropped 4 bases, with 11 bases sitting between them. The CDR3, as DNA: TGTGCCAGCAGCATGGACAGCCTCTATGGCTACACCTTC. Protein product: CASSMDSLYGYTF.

The gene calls are TRBV5-4 and TRBJ1-6; D is ambiguous. CDR1 and CDR2 (germline): SGHNT, YYREEE (reference sequence). Trimming pared 0 bases from V and 10 bases from J, leaving 14 bases between. CDR3 size: 15 residues. The CDR3 protein is CASSLDRGPGSPLHF. The CDR3, as DNA: TGTGCCAGCAGCTTGGACAGAGGGCCGGGGTCACCCCTCCACTTT.

The chain is built from TRBV19 and TRBJ2-4; a weak D match, TRBD1 (6 bases). V lost 6 bases and J 2 bases, leaving 11 bases between the germline ends. CDR3 size: 14 residues. Germline V lookup: CDR1 LNHDA, CDR2 SQIVND (reference sequence). The CDR3 bases are TGTGCCAGTAGCTCCGGACAGTCCAAAAACATTCAGTACTTC. Translation gives CASSSGQSKNIQYF.

This clone was seen once. A read error may produce the germline difference seen at one junction end. The chain links TRBV3-1 (or the pseudogene TRBV3-2) to TRBJ2-1; possible D gene TRBD2, 6 bases. Germline CDR1 is LGHDT and CDR2 is YNNKEL (reference sequence). This CDR3 contains 11 residues. The chain's CDR3 is CASSQGRGPIF. The CDR3 nucleotides read TGTGCCAGCAGCCAAGGGAGGGGTCCGATCTTC.

The chain is built from TRBV2 and TRBJ2-2; D perhaps matches TRBD2 (5 bases). CDR1 and CDR2 from the germline V gene are SNHLY and FYNNEI. There are 16 residues in the CDR3. Trimming took 5 bases from V and 1 from J, leaving 14 bases between them. Written as DNA, the CDR3 is TGTGCCAGCAGTCTCAGCGGAGTTATGAACACCGGGGAGCTGTTTTTT. Translated: CASSLSGVMNTGELFF.

V is TRBV3-1 (or the pseudogene TRBV3-2) and J is TRBJ2-2; 10 bases match TRBD1. This CDR3 has 16 residues. The V and J ends lost 4 bases and 4 bases, in that order; junction bases with no gene match: 6. Per the germline V gene, CDR1 is LGHDT and CDR2 is YNNKEL (reference sequence). CDR3 sequence: CASSPRDRGGTGELFF. The CDR3 bases are TGTGCCAGCAGCCCCCGGGACAGGGGAGGCACCGGGGAGCTGTTTTTT.

The chain carries TRBV15 and TRBJ2-1; TRBD2 matches at 8 bases. V lost 5 bases, J lost 8 bases, and 8 bases stayed unmatched. Germline assignment: CDR1 LNHNV and CDR2 YYDKDF (reference sequence). CDR3 length equals 14 residues. CDR3 in DNA: TGTGCCACCAGCCTGGGACTAGGGGTGGATGAGCAGTTCTTC. Translating gives CATSLGLGVDEQFF.

The genes are TRBV2 and TRBJ1-2; weak D call: TRBD1 (5 bases). Germline CDR1 SNHLY, CDR2 FYNNEI. Trimming took off 6 bases at V and 8 bases at J, with 13 bases between the two ends. This CDR3 comprises 12 residues. CDR3 DNA: TGTGCCAGCAGCGCCGGGGGGAGAGGCTACACCTTC. Encoded protein: CASSAGGRGYTF. Together with reference TRBV2 and TRBJ1-2, the CDR3 gives the full variable domain: EPEVTQTPSHQVTQMGQEVILRCVPISNHLYFYWYRQILGQKVEFLVSFYNNEISEKSEIFDDQFSVERPDGSNFTLKIRSTKLEDSAMYFCASSAGGRGYTFGSGTRLTVV.

V usage is TRBV6-5 and J usage is TRBJ2-1; the D gene is possibly TRBD2 (5 bases). This CDR3 is built from 12 residues. The V gene lost 7 bases and the J gene lost 6 bases, with 10 bases spanning the gap. Germline CDR1 is MNHEY and CDR2 is SVGAGI. CDR3 loop: CASMEVGNEQFF. CDR3 sequence (DNA): TGTGCCAGCATGGAGGTAGGCAATGAGCAGTTCTTC.

The V and J genes are TRBV11-1 and TRBJ2-5; 8 nucleotides match TRBD2. Germline CDR1 and CDR2: SGHAT and FQDESV (reference sequence). The V and J ends lost 5 bases and 4 bases, in that order; junction bases with no gene match: 6. The CDR3 is 14 amino acids. DNA for the CDR3: TGTGCCAGCAGCCGCCCGGGACTAGGAGAGACCCAGTACTTC. Protein: CASSRPGLGETQYF.

This chain connects TRBV5-4 to TRBJ1-6, with unresolved D. The CDR3 consists of 18 residues. The V gene lost 5 bases and the J gene lost 3 bases, with 21 bases spanning the gap. CDR1 SGHNT and CDR2 YYREEE come from the germline V gene (reference sequence). CDR3 DNA sequence: TGTGCCAGCAGTTCTCGGGTCGCCGAAGGGATCTATAATTCACCCCTCCACTTT. It is translated as CASSSRVAEGIYNSPLHF.

This clone appeared once. The chain uses TRBV21-1 and TRBJ2-5; TRBD1 is the table's D call, not checked against the DNA. TRBV21-1 is annotated as a pseudogene. The CDR3 covers 16 residues. CDR3 sequence reads: CASSRHRGLFFKTQYF. CDR3 DNA: TGTGCCAGCAGCAGGCACAGGGGGCTCTTTTTTAAGACCCAGTACTTC.

The chain recombines TRBV18 with TRBJ1-5; 8 bases are a match to TRBD1. J lost 3 bases, V lost 0 bases, and 4 bases had no gene match. CDR3 length: 16 amino acids. Per the germline V gene, CDR1 is KGHSH and CDR2 is LQKENI. The CDR3 sequence: CASSPPATGVNQPQHF. Written as DNA, the CDR3 is TGTGCCAGCTCACCACCCGCGACAGGGGTCAATCAGCCCCAGCATTTT.